The source of this T cell receptor (beta chain) is a study of post-analysis software for immune sequencing data. Findings of the study overall: Diversity measured as normalized Chao1 was significantly lower in multiple sclerosis patients than in controls. TRBV segments more frequent in patients than in controls numbered several and included TRBV5-6, TRBV5-1 and TRBV20-1.

About this clonotype: Its antigen remains unknown.

cDNA libraries of TCR beta carried unique molecular identifiers. About 460,000 cDNA molecules were obtained from around 1 to 9.1 million T cells. TCRdb re-derived calls from the PCR reads in MiXCR, one entry per CDR3 protein. The sample records roughly 400,000 distinct CDR3 sequences, approximately 39% being singletons. J was trimmed by 4 bases and V by 8 bases; bases with no gene match: 6. Germline V lookup: CDR1 MDHEN, CDR2 SYDVKM. The CDR3 consists of 13 residues. This TCR was sampled from a girl under 10 years old with multiple sclerosis. Sequenced material: blood. This chain joins TRBV28 and TRBJ2-3, with 7 nucleotides matching TRBD1. DNA for the CDR3: TGTGCCAGCTATGATACAGGGGCAGATACGCAGTATTTT. Amino acid sequence: CASYDTGADTQYF.